Below, 29 T cell receptor beta chains from the same sample are listed, as sequenced in a study of blood T cell repertoires in COVID-19. Data came from immunoSEQ multiplex PCR; TCRdb stores just in-frame clones and leaves some out. The sample has fewer than 150,000 clones, about 85% seen once; the top ten hold roughly 1.5%. Sequenced sample: peripheral blood. The receptors originated from a man in his fifties or sixties with acute or convalescent COVID-19.

In DNA form, the CDR3 reads TGTGCCTGGAGTAGGAGACAGATCAATCAGCCCCAGCATTTT. Protein sequence: CAWSRRQINQPQHF. The chain joins TRBV30 to TRBJ1-5; tentative D call: TRBD1 (5 bases). Germline CDR1 and CDR2: GTSNPN and SVGIG (reference sequence). CDR3 length: 14 residues. Trimming stripped 2 bases from V and 3 bases from J, with 11 bases between.

This chain uses TRBV30 with TRBJ1-5; D call uncertain. The CDR3 totals 15 residues. V lost 1 base to trimming and J lost 1 base, with 11 bases between them. Germline V gene lookup returns CDR1 GTSNPN and CDR2 SVGIG (reference sequence). The CDR3 reads CAWSAGTGSNQPQHF. The DNA for the CDR3 is TGTGCCTGGAGTGCTGGCACGGGGAGCAATCAGCCCCAGCATTTT.

The chain combines TRBV5-4 with TRBJ1-6; D possibly corresponds to TRBD1 (6 bases). CDR3 length: 15 amino acids. V lost 6 bases and J lost 10, with 20 bases in between. The germline V gene has CDR1 SGHNT and CDR2 YYREEE (reference sequence). The CDR3 region has the DNA TGTGCCAGCAACCTACAGGGAGGGAGGAACTCACCCCTCCACTTT. Its protein product is CASNLQGGRNSPLHF.

The chain combines TRBV2 with TRBJ1-1; 7 nucleotides align to TRBD1. This CDR3 contains 14 residues. CDR1 is SNHLY and CDR2 is FYNNEI in the germline V gene. J lost 1 base, V lost 8 bases, and 7 bases had no gene match. CDR3 sequence reads: CASGTETRNTEAFF. In nucleotides, the CDR3 is TGTGCCAGCGGGACAGAAACTAGGAACACTGAAGCTTTCTTT. The full variable domain, in which reference TRBV2 and TRBJ1-1 provide the parts outside the CDR3, is EPEVTQTPSHQVTQMGQEVILRCVPISNHLYFYWYRQILGQKVEFLVSFYNNEISEKSEIFDDQFSVERPDGSNFTLKIRSTKLEDSAMYFCASGTETRNTEAFFGQGTRLTVV.

About this clone: The sample holds other DNA sequences that translate to the same CDR3. The rearrangement links TRBV25-1 to TRBJ1-2; the D is unclear. From germline, CDR1 is MGHDK and CDR2 SYGVNS. CDR3 size: 11 residues. V lost 2 bases to trimming and J lost 7 bases, with 5 bases between them. CDR3 nucleotides: TGTGCCAGCAGTGAAAGCTTTGGCTACACCTTC. This translates into CASSESFGYTF.

There are a few counts of this clone. This rearrangement joins TRBV11-2 to TRBJ2-7; 7 bases are a match to TRBD1. Germline CDR1 reads SGHAT; CDR2 reads FQNNGV. The ends lost 5 bases at V and 6 bases at J; junction bases unmatched: 7. The CDR3 runs 13 residues. The CDR3 region is CASSPRTGLEQYF. For the CDR3, the DNA is TGTGCCAGCAGCCCCCGGACAGGTCTCGAGCAGTACTTC.

This chain connects TRBV19 to TRBJ1-1; D remains ambiguous. The CDR3 is 11 residues long. Trimming cost V 5 bases and J 3 bases, with 4 bases left between them. The germline gives CDR1 LNHDA, CDR2 SQIVND (reference sequence). The CDR3 DNA follows: TGTGCCAGTAGTCTCGACACTGAAGCTTTCTTT. Amino acids: CASSLDTEAFF.

This sequence joins TRBV5-1 and TRBJ1-2; D is possibly TRBD1 (5 bases). The CDR3 spans 16 residues. Trimming pared 4 bases from V and 0 bases from J, leaving 16 bases between. CDR1 is SGHRS, CDR2 YFSETQ, per germline. The CDR3 coding sequence is TGCGCCAGCAGCGCGGCTCAGGGCTTAGCTAACTATGGCTACACCTTC. This translates into CASSAAQGLANYGYTF.

The CDR3 nucleotides are TGTGCCAGCAGCCAAGGGTGGTCCGGCTACAATGAGCAGTTCTTC. It translates to CASSQGWSGYNEQFF. The chain uses TRBV3-1 (or the pseudogene TRBV3-2) and TRBJ2-1; D is unresolved. This CDR3 is built from 15 residues. CDR1 is LGHDT, CDR2 YNNKEL, per germline (reference sequence). Trimming left V 1 base short and J 3 bases short, with 10 bases between.

The gene calls are TRBV5-1 and TRBJ1-4, with a possible D match to TRBD1 (6 bases). The CDR3 covers 15 residues. Trimming shortened V by 2 bases and J by 8 bases, and 16 bases separated the two germline ends. CDR1 and CDR2 from the germline V gene are SGHRS and YFSETQ. CDR3 in DNA: TGCGCCAGCAGCTTCAGGGCCCCAGGGGAGGAAAAACTGTTTTTT. Protein product: CASSFRAPGEEKLFF.

The chain carries TRBV9 and TRBJ1-1; D is ambiguous. V lost 2 bases, J lost 2 bases, and 7 bases lay in between. The CDR3 loop spans 13 amino acids. The germline CDR1 and CDR2 sequences are SGDLS and YYNGEE. The CDR3 here is CASSVSPNTEAFF. Written as DNA, the CDR3 is TGTGCCAGCAGCGTTTCCCCAAACACTGAAGCTTTCTTT.

This chain uses TRBV15 with TRBJ2-1; D may be TRBD2 (7 bases). The CDR3 extends over 16 amino acids. Trimming removed 3 bases at V and 2 bases at J, with 14 bases between. CDR1 and CDR2 (germline): LNHNV, YYDKDF (reference sequence). The CDR3 sequence: CATSRDGGAAYNEQFF. For the CDR3, the DNA is TGTGCCACCAGCAGGGATGGGGGGGCGGCCTACAATGAGCAGTTCTTC.

The chain employs TRBV6-5 and TRBJ1-1; 9 bases align to TRBD1. Per the germline V gene, CDR1 is MNHEY and CDR2 is SVGAGI. The CDR3 consists of 14 residues. Trimming removed 7 bases from V and 4 bases from J; junction bases left unmatched: 7. In nucleotides, the CDR3 is TGTGCCAGCAAAAAGGGACAGGGTGCCACTGAAGCTTTCTTT. It codes for CASKKGQGATEAFF.

V usage is TRBV6-1 and J usage is TRBJ2-1, with TRBD1 identical over 8 bases. The germline gives CDR1 MNHNS, CDR2 SASEGT. Unmatched junction bases numbered 11, after V lost 3 bases and J lost 7 bases. There are 16 residues in the CDR3. Written as DNA, the CDR3 is TGTGCCAGCAGTGATAATCGTTTGAGACAGGGGAATGAGCAGTTCTTC. Translation gives CASSDNRLRQGNEQFF.

V is TRBV7-3 and J is TRBJ2-3; a possible D gene is TRBD2 (6 bases). Germline CDR1 SGHTA, CDR2 FQGTGA. V lost 5 bases and J lost 7, with 13 bases in between. This CDR3 comprises 13 residues. For the CDR3, the DNA is TGTGCCAGCAGCCCTGGGACTTTATATACGCAGTATTTT. It specifies CASSPGTLYTQYF.

The J gene is TRBJ1-1, the V gene TRBV4-1; D not certain. Germline assignment: CDR1 MGHRA and CDR2 YSYEKL. This CDR3 region has 15 residues. V lost 1 base to trimming and J lost 0 bases, with 9 bases between them. CDR3 DNA: TGCGCCAGCAGCCAAGTGCTTGCGGTGAACACTGAAGCTTTCTTT. Its translation is CASSQVLAVNTEAFF.

The CDR3 coding sequence is TGTGCCAGCAGCCAAGAAATCGGGGGGTTGACTGAAGCTTTCTTT. Translation gives CASSQEIGGLTEAFF. The chain has TRBV3-1 (or the pseudogene TRBV3-2) and TRBJ1-1, with D perhaps matching TRBD1 (5 bases). V was pared by 0 bases and J by 5 bases, with 13 bases between. Germline CDR1 and CDR2: LGHDT and YNNKEL (reference sequence). The CDR3 is 15 residues long.

J is TRBJ1-2 and V is TRBV6-1; TRBD1 matches 11 bases. The CDR3 consists of 17 residues. V lost 3 bases to trimming and J lost 0 bases; unmatched junction nucleotides: 6. Germline V CDR1 and CDR2: MNHNS, SASEGT. The CDR3 bases are TGTGCCAGCAGTGAGCGGACAGGGGGCCAGGCTAACTATGGCTACACCTTC. It is translated as CASSERTGGQANYGYTF.

This chain links TRBV5-1 with TRBJ1-1, with TRBD1 matching over 7 bases. CDR3 length: 13 residues. Germline V gene data show CDR1 as SGHRS and CDR2 as YFSETQ. V shed 2 bases, J shed 5 bases, and the junction held 3 bases outside the gene matches. The CDR3 region is CASSFQDRTEAFF. CDR3 DNA: TGCGCCAGCAGCTTCCAGGACAGGACTGAAGCTTTCTTT. Drawing the rest from reference TRBV5-1 and TRBJ1-1, the complete variable domain is KAGVTQTPRYLIKTRGQQVTLSCSPISGHRSVSWYQQTPGQGLQFLFEYFSETQRNKGNFPGRFSGRQFSNSRSEMNVSTLELGDSALYLCASSFQDRTEAFFGQGTRLTVV.

The genes are TRBV5-1 and TRBJ2-7, with D perhaps matching TRBD2 (5 bases). V was cut by 4 bases and J by 1 base, with 12 bases left in between. The CDR3 is 14 amino acids. Germline loops: CDR1 SGHRS, CDR2 YFSETQ. Written as DNA, the CDR3 is TGCGCCAGCAGCAGGGAGCCTCCTTCCTACGAGCAGTACTTC. This translates into CASSREPPSYEQYF.

The chain recombines TRBV29-1 with TRBJ1-2, with TRBD1 matching 7 bases. Germline assignment: CDR1 SQVTM and CDR2 ANQGSEA. This CDR3 is 13 amino acids long. V lost 3 bases, J lost 7 bases, and 8 bases stayed unmatched. CDR3 residues: CSVERTGVSGYTF. CDR3 sequence (DNA): TGCAGCGTTGAGAGGACAGGAGTGAGTGGCTACACCTTC.

This chain uses TRBV27 with TRBJ2-5; D may be TRBD2 (6 bases). Trimming removed 1 base at V and 3 bases at J, with 18 bases between. The germline V gene has CDR1 MNHEY and CDR2 SMNVEV (reference sequence). CDR3 size: 17 residues. CDR3 loop: CASSLFYAPEGKETQYF. The CDR3 DNA reads as TGTGCCAGCAGTTTATTTTACGCCCCGGAGGGGAAAGAGACCCAGTACTTC.

This sequence joins TRBV5-6 and TRBJ2-7, with 7 bases fitting TRBD2. CDR1 is SGHDT and CDR2 is YYEEEE in the germline V gene. This CDR3 has 16 amino acids. The ends lost 4 bases at V and 7 bases at J; junction bases unmatched: 17. CDR3 protein: CASSPLGSGDVVEQYF. Written as DNA, the CDR3 is TGTGCCAGCAGCCCCCTGGGCAGCGGGGACGTTGTGGAGCAGTACTTC.

DNA of the CDR3: TGTGCCAGCAGTTACGGGCTAGCGGCGGGTGAGCAGTTCTTC. Its protein is CASSYGLAAGEQFF. The chain uses TRBV6-5 and TRBJ2-1, with TRBD2 identical over 7 bases. Germline CDR1 is MNHEY and CDR2 is SVGAGI. After removal of 2 bases from V and 9 bases from J, the junction contained 7 bases not matched to a gene. The length of the CDR3 is 14 residues.

The chain couples TRBV6-5 to TRBJ1-6; 10 nucleotides align to TRBD1. The CDR3 consists of 15 residues. The J segment lost 10 bases and the V segment lost 2 bases, leaving 5 bases of the junction unmatched. Germline V gene data show CDR1 as MNHEY and CDR2 as SVGAGI. Here the CDR3 DNA reads TGTGCCAGCAGTTACGGGACAGGGGAGAACTCACCCCTCCACTTT. Translated: CASSYGTGENSPLHF.

The rearrangement joins TRBV27 to TRBJ2-7; 8 bases are a match to TRBD2. Germline V CDR1 and CDR2: MNHEY, SMNVEV (reference sequence). Unmatched junction bases numbered 12, after V lost 3 bases and J lost 5 bases. CDR3 size: 16 residues. This CDR3 is CASSFALTSGSNEQYF. The CDR3, as DNA: TGTGCCAGCAGTTTTGCCCTTACTAGCGGTTCCAACGAGCAGTACTTC.

The V and J genes are TRBV5-5 and TRBJ1-1; TRBD1 matches at 8 bases. CDR1 is SGHKS and CDR2 is YYEKEE in the germline V gene (reference sequence). CDR3 size: 16 residues. With 4 bases clipped from V and 1 base from J, the junction kept 9 bases outside the gene matches. The CDR3: CASSPRQGLGNTEAFF. In DNA form, the CDR3 reads TGTGCCAGCAGCCCCCGACAGGGGCTGGGGAACACTGAAGCTTTCTTT.

This sequence joins TRBV6-5 and TRBJ1-1; D unresolved. This CDR3 region has 11 residues. Germline CDR1 reads MNHEY; CDR2 reads SVGAGI. V lost 8 bases to trimming and J lost 6 bases, with 10 bases between them. The CDR3 spells CASHDWPEAFF. The CDR3 DNA is TGTGCCAGCCACGACTGGCCTGAAGCTTTCTTT.

The V and J genes are TRBV10-3 and TRBJ1-2; D not resolved. Germline V gene lookup returns CDR1 ENHRY and CDR2 SYGVKD. This CDR3 has 14 residues. V gave up 1 base and J gave up 7 bases, with 13 bases separating them. The CDR3 sequence is CAISELPRSTGYTF. DNA of the CDR3: TGTGCCATCAGTGAGTTACCCAGGTCGACTGGCTACACCTTC.